The text below deals with one T cell receptor (beta chain). Germline CDR1 is LNHDA and CDR2 is SQIVND (reference sequence). J was trimmed by 2 bases and V by 9 bases; bases with no gene match: 6. The CDR3 covers 14 residues. The sample originates from a study of control samples from healthy donors and cancer patients. Some clones are missing from TCRdb's copy, which holds only in-frame ones; the method was immunoSEQ multiplex PCR. This table has 170,000 or so clones, around 93% appearing once. The clonotype comes from a man in his late teens or twenties in good health. The chain carries TRBV19 and TRBJ2-1; 8 bases fit TRBD1. The sample taken for sequencing was blood. The CDR3 here is CASKDREAYNEQFF. The CDR3 nucleotides are TGTGCCAGCAAGGACAGGGAGGCCTACAATGAGCAGTTCTTC. The full variable domain, in which reference TRBV19 and TRBJ2-1 provide the parts outside the CDR3, is DGGITQSPKYLFRKEGQNVTLSCEQNLNHDAMYWYRQDPGQGLRLIYYSQIVNDFQKGDIAEGYSVSREKKESFPLTVTSAQKNPTAFYLCASKDREAYNEQFFGPGTRLTVL.